This T cell receptor beta chain stems from a study of shared clonotypes between healthy human individuals (TCRdb year 2020). Concerning the study at large: Two women and a few men aged 18 to 49 years were included in the cohort. For each donor, CD4 naive and CD4 memory were each given three plates, CD8 naive was given two plates, and CD8 memory was given one plate. To estimate repertoire size and how much clonotypes are shared between individuals, the study performed deep sequencing of blood TCR repertoires from about 5 healthy adults. To increase sequencing depth and limit assay-specific biases, different laboratories used diverse techniques to prepare libraries and sequence TCR repertoires. Leukapheresis yielded between about 0.85 and 10 billion PBMCs per donor. The investigation overall reported the following: Sharing across several donors was observed for about 5% of naive CD4, over 3% of naive CD8, roughly 2.3% of memory CD4, and about 0.39% of memory CD8 clonotypes. Naive subsets generally had larger estimated clonotype richness than memory subsets. Higher generation probabilities were observed for clonotypes shared by all four sorted-subset donors than for non-shared clonotypes. Because the study included only a small number of donors, the genetic and exposure-history diversity represented was limited. Rarefaction of sorted-subset datasets indicated incomplete sequencing despite the large sequencing depth. Based on pairwise subsampling, the degree of clonotype sharing among donors was expected to be affected by sequencing depth. Sampling was limited to blood, and TCR repertoires in tissue likely differ from TCR repertoires in blood.

A note on this clone: Its antigen has not been determined. Per-nucleotide qualities are absent, and no much larger clonotype sits a single base away.

TCR CDR3 regions were amplified from genomic DNA by multiplex PCR using the deep immunoSEQ assay. Extracted genomic DNA from each cell subset was spread evenly across all wells of several immunoSEQ 96-well plates, with each plate serving as a replicate. Each replicate PCR for sorted subsets received roughly 0.2 ug genomic DNA, equal to roughly 30,000 T cell genomes. Purified libraries were measured with a Qubit 3.0 fluorometer, size-checked on a Bioanalyzer 2100, and measured again with the KAPA Library Quantification kit. Every immunoSEQ 96-well plate was sequenced on a dedicated single-read 150-cycle Illumina NextSeq 550 flow cell. As for the original processing: Because the immunoSEQ output included only junctional sequences and no quality scores, the filtering could not be the same as the filtering used for full-length reads. To assign V/J genes and CDR3, sequences were annotated using PyIR, a Python wrapper for IgBLAST v1.9, with IMGT germline references. Reads with weak V/J assignments (E-value above 1e-6), missing CDR3, stop codons, out-of-frame junctions, or ambiguous translated residues were removed. V3J clonotypes were defined as sequences sharing the same inferred V gene, J gene, and CDR3 amino acid sequence. To compute the percentage overlap between repertoires, the number of shared unique clonotypes was divided by the size of the smaller repertoire. Three approaches were used to assess repertoire richness: RTK rarefaction, the Chao1 estimator, and Recon v2.1 estimates of unobserved clonotypes. Generation probabilities for all TCRbeta clonotypes obtained by the gDNA method from four donors were computed using OLGA. As stored in TCRdb, this immuneACCESS dataset retains in-frame rearrangements with V and J assigned. A fraction of the clones does not appear; measured against another copy, unresolved V genes explain less than half of the discrepancy, and the remainder lacks a known reason. The V and J calls and clone size come from that table; D and trimming were worked out from the DNA. The sample table contains roughly 2,000,000 clones; only one count was recorded for about 95% of them. The ten largest clones add up to less than 1.5% of the sample.

CDR1 GTSNPN and CDR2 SVGIG are derived from the germline V gene (reference sequence). Between the V and J ends, shortened by 3 bases and 5 bases respectively, the junction contains 14 bases. The CDR3 measures 13 amino acids from cysteine to phenylalanine. The DNA shown is the 39-base CDR3, in frame from base 1. CD8 naive samples consisted of CD45RO-negative cells that were positively selected for CCR7, yielding a CD45RA+CCR7+ population without TemRA cells. Healthy HIV-negative adults with no recently reported acute infections or vaccinations were included as donors. All donors were Caucasian adults living in Nashville, Tennessee, USA. Blood was collected by leukapheresis, and PBMCs were isolated by Ficoll-Histopaque density gradient centrifugation and then cryopreserved in liquid nitrogen vapor phase. Analytical flow cytometry was used to check the purity and quantity of every magnetically sorted T cell population. Each sorted fraction had its genomic DNA isolated and then quantified by UV absorbance on a Nanodrop 2000c.

Sequencing was performed on naive CD8+ T cells sorted from blood. The sample's cell subset or site label, in plain terms: CD45RA+CCR7+. This clonotype originated in a man younger than 35 in good health. The V and J genes are TRBV30 and TRBJ2-7; perhaps TRBD1 is the D gene, with 6 bases matching. The DNA sequence is TGTGCCTGGAGGGGACCGGACAGCGACGAGCAGTACTTC. This translates into CAWRGPDSDEQYF.